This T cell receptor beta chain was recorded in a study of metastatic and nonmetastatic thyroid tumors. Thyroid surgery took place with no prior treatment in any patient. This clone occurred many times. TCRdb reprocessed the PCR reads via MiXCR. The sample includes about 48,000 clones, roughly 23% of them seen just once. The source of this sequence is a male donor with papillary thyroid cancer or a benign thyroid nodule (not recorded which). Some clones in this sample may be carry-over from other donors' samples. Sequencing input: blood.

CDR3 DNA sequence: TGTGCCAGTAGTATAGGCAGGGGCACTGAAGCTTTCTTT. It codes for CASSIGRGTEAFF. The chain uses TRBV19 and TRBJ1-1, with a tentative D call TRBD1 (6 bases). V was trimmed by 1 base and J by 4 bases, leaving 7 bases between them. Germline V gives CDR1 LNHDA, CDR2 SQIVND (reference sequence). The CDR3 extends over 13 amino acids.